Each of the 3 T cell receptor beta chains below was sequenced from the same sample in a study of shared clonotypes between healthy human individuals. Sequencing was performed with immunoSEQ multiplex PCR; in TCRdb, only in-frame clones are kept and a portion is missing. The sample contains about 640,000 clones, about two thirds of which appear only once. Material: memory CD4+ T cells sorted from blood. Subset given: CD45RA-negative fraction. The receptors stem from a woman in her twenties or thirties in good health.

J is TRBJ1-1 and V is TRBV28, with D unresolved. The germline CDR1 and CDR2 sequences are MDHEN and SYDVKM. The CDR3 sequence is 12 residues long. The V end lost 8 bases, the J end lost 5 bases, and 12 bases lay between the germline ends. The CDR3 bases are TGTGCCAGCGGCAGGTCCCAAACTGAAGCTTTCTTT. Its translation: CASGRSQTEAFF.

This clone was detected many times. The V call is TRBV19, the J call TRBJ2-1, with 9 bases aligning to TRBD2. Germline assignment: CDR1 LNHDA and CDR2 SQIVND (reference sequence). Trimming at V came to 4 bases and at J to 0 bases, leaving 10 bases not matched to a gene. The CDR3 has 18 amino acids. CDR3 sequence reads: CASSKGKTSGGSYNEQFF. The CDR3 nucleotides are TGTGCCAGTAGTAAGGGCAAGACTAGCGGAGGCTCCTACAATGAGCAGTTCTTC. The full variable domain, with the rest looked up from reference TRBV19 and TRBJ2-1, is DGGITQSPKYLFRKEGQNVTLSCEQNLNHDAMYWYRQDPGQGLRLIYYSQIVNDFQKGDIAEGYSVSREKKESFPLTVTSAQKNPTAFYLCASSKGKTSGGSYNEQFFGPGTRLTVL.

This clone was seen a handful of times. The chain recombines TRBV25-1 with TRBJ2-7; D is undetermined. The V end lost 7 bases, the J end lost 0 bases, and 10 bases lay between the germline ends. CDR3 size: 13 residues. Germline loops: CDR1 MGHDK, CDR2 SYGVNS. The CDR3 sequence: CASTTPRSYEQYF. For the CDR3, the DNA is TGTGCCAGCACTACCCCACGCTCCTACGAGCAGTACTTC.